Included here is one T cell receptor beta chain sequence, with context. This sample was included in a study of blood T cells in healthy people across ages. Primed by a sample-barcoded 5' primer and a J-beta primer mix, a second PCR proceeded for 7 to 11 cycles. One entry per CDR3 protein, called by TCRdb with MiXCR from the 5' RACE reads. The sample consists of about 680,000 distinct CDR3 sequences, 49% of them appearing once. V was shortened by 0 bases and J by 2 bases, with 3 bases between the two germline ends. The CDR3 covers 13 residues. Looked up from germline, CDR1 is LGHNA and CDR2 is YSLEER. The clonotype was recovered from an older woman in good health. The specimen was blood. V usage is TRBV4-3 and J usage is TRBJ2-3, with D uncertain. The CDR3 spells CASSQDATDTQYF. As DNA, the CDR3 is TGCGCCAGCAGCCAAGATGCCACAGATACGCAGTATTTT.